A single sample is the source of the 14 T cell receptor beta chains below, sequenced in a study of T cells in Graves' hyperthyroidism and ophthalmopathy. From RNA transcripts, TCR beta CDR3 regions were amplified. First-round RT-PCR with HTBI primers amplified the TCR CDR3 region. From the multiplex PCR reads, TCRdb called clonotypes with MiXCR, one entry per CDR3 protein. The table has around 690,000 distinct CDR3 sequences, 17% seen once. Sequencing used blood. These receptors were obtained from a man aged 50-59 years with Graves' hyperthyroidism.

This chain uses TRBV18 with TRBJ1-1; TRBD1 is a possible D gene (6 bases). CDR3 length equals 16 residues. V was pared by 2 bases and J by 0 bases, with 13 bases between. Germline CDR1 is KGHSH and CDR2 is LQKENI. In nucleotides, the CDR3 is TGTGCCAGCTCACCATCAGGGGCGGTTCTGAACACTGAAGCTTTCTTT. Residues: CASSPSGAVLNTEAFF.

This clonotype occurred a few times. The V and J genes are TRBV6-5 and TRBJ2-1, with D tentatively TRBD2 (5 bases). Trimming shortened V by 4 bases and J by 2 bases, and 21 bases separated the two germline ends. Germline CDR1 reads MNHEY; CDR2 reads SVGAGI. The CDR3 runs 18 residues. CDR3 in DNA: TGTGCCAGCAGTTCTCCTAGGGTTGAGCGGCTAACCTACAATGAGCAGTTCTTC. Its protein product is CASSSPRVERLTYNEQFF.

The gene calls are TRBV20-1 and TRBJ2-1; maybe TRBD2 (6 bases). The germline CDR1 and CDR2 sequences are DFQATT and SNEGSKA (reference sequence). The V end lost 6 bases, the J end lost 16 bases, and 25 bases lay between the germline ends. This CDR3 has 13 amino acids. The CDR3 loop reads CSANSFGGGLVFF. The CDR3 nucleotides read TGCAGTGCCAATTCGTTCGGGGGAGGCCTTGTTTTCTTC.

There are a few counts of this clonotype. The chain couples TRBV24-1 to TRBJ2-2; D unclear. V was trimmed by 8 bases and J by 0 bases, leaving 15 bases between them. Germline values: CDR1 KGHDR, CDR2 SFDVKD. The CDR3 loop spans 16 amino acids. CDR3 loop: CATMGRALANTGELFF. CDR3 nucleotides: TGTGCCACCATGGGAAGGGCCCTCGCGAACACCGGGGAGCTGTTTTTT.

The genes are TRBV4-3 and TRBJ2-7; 8 bases fit TRBD2. There are 15 residues in the CDR3. Per germline, CDR1 LGHNA and CDR2 YSLEER. The V gene end was trimmed by 4 bases and the J gene end by 2 bases; junction bases not matched to a gene: 7. CDR3 in DNA: TGCGCCAGCAGCCTCGGGACTAGGGACACCTACGAGCAGTACTTC. Residues: CASSLGTRDTYEQYF.

This clonotype turned up a few times. The rearrangement joins TRBV19 to TRBJ1-1, with D hard to call. The CDR3 contains 14 residues. Per the germline V gene, CDR1 is LNHDA and CDR2 is SQIVND (reference sequence). V dropped 3 bases and J dropped 0 bases, with 8 bases sitting between them. The CDR3 nucleotides are TGTGCCAGTAGTATGTCCCCAATGAACACTGAAGCTTTCTTT. Translation gives CASSMSPMNTEAFF.

Of note for this clonotype: Being one base from a much bigger clone, this may be a read error. The chain has TRBV2 and TRBJ2-7; the match to TRBD1 covers 10 bases. Germline CDR1 reads SNHLY; CDR2 reads FYNNEI. Trimming at V came to 6 bases and at J to 5 bases, leaving 16 bases not matched to a gene. The CDR3 totals 17 residues. CDR3 sequence (DNA): TGTGCCAGCAGCAAACCCGTAACCGGGACAGGGGTCGACGAGCAGTACTTC. Protein product: CASSKPVTGTGVDEQYF.

In this sample, this clonotype turned up a few times. The V and J genes are TRBV3-1 and TRBJ1-3; no definite D call. Trimming stripped 0 bases from V and 7 bases from J, with 16 bases between. The germline V gene has CDR1 LGHDT and CDR2 YNNKEL (reference sequence). The CDR3 loop spans 16 amino acids. The CDR3 region has the DNA TGTGCCAGCAGCCAAGACCGGGCAGGTGGAGGGAACACCATATATTTT. Its protein is CASSQDRAGGGNTIYF.

This clonotype was recorded at least ten times. This rearrangement joins TRBV27 to TRBJ1-1; the D gene is possibly TRBD1 (6 bases). Germline assignment: CDR1 MNHEY and CDR2 SMNVEV (reference sequence). This CDR3 has 14 residues. V was pared by 6 bases and J by 2 bases, with 13 bases between. The CDR3 is CASRGGGGNTEAFF. CDR3 coding DNA: TGTGCCAGCAGGGGCGGGGGGGGCAACACTGAAGCTTTCTTT.

The chain employs TRBV7-9 and TRBJ1-1; 7 bases are a match to TRBD1. Trimming took 3 bases from V and 3 from J; bases not matched to a gene: 7. Germline assignment: CDR1 SEHNR and CDR2 FQNEAQ (reference sequence). The CDR3 consists of 15 residues. CDR3 DNA sequence: TGTGCCAGCAGCTTCCCTAGGGGGCTTGACACTGAAGCTTTCTTT. Encoded protein: CASSFPRGLDTEAFF.

This clonotype was seen more than once but under ten times. The chain couples TRBV10-3 to TRBJ2-1; possibly TRBD1 for D (5 bases). There are 12 residues in the CDR3. Germline loops: CDR1 ENHRY, CDR2 SYGVKD. V lost 7 bases and J lost 10, with 14 bases in between. The CDR3 loop reads CAITENDSEQFF. The CDR3 nucleotides are TGTGCCATCACTGAAAATGACAGCGAGCAGTTCTTC.

About this clonotype itself: A read error is possible here, since a much larger clone lies one base away. The chain is built from TRBV12-3 or TRBV12-4 and TRBJ1-1, with D perhaps matching TRBD1 (6 bases). Trimming shortened V by 6 bases and J by 6 bases, and 11 bases separated the two germline ends. The CDR3 loop spans 12 amino acids. The CDR3 region has the DNA TGTGCCAGCAGACGGACAGTCGCTGAAGCTTTCTTT. Its translation is CASRRTVAEAFF.

The chain couples TRBV20-1 to TRBJ1-1, with TRBD1 matching over 8 bases. The CDR3 has 14 amino acids. Trimming at V came to 0 bases and at J to 4 bases, leaving 4 bases not matched to a gene. From germline, CDR1 is DFQATT and CDR2 SNEGSKA (reference sequence). The CDR3 DNA sequence: TGCAGTGCTAGAGATCCGGACAGGGCCACTGAAGCTTTCTTT. Protein product: CSARDPDRATEAFF.

This clonotype was seen many times. This chain links TRBV20-1 with TRBJ1-2; D is uncertain. The CDR3 runs to 12 residues. Germline V gene data show CDR1 as DFQATT and CDR2 as SNEGSKA (reference sequence). The V and J ends lost 2 bases and 8 bases respectively, with 12 bases between them. For the CDR3, the DNA is TGCAGTGCTAGACACGGTCGTGAGGGCTACACCTTC. Its protein is CSARHGREGYTF.